The 2 T cell receptor beta chains presented below share a single source sample, sequenced in a study of blood T cells in healthy people across ages. Then a second PCR, running roughly 7 to 11 cycles, was carried out with a sample-barcoded 5' primer and a J-beta primer mix. A single record per CDR3 protein comes from TCRdb applying MiXCR to the 5' RACE reads. The sample includes fewer than 1.5 million distinct CDR3 sequences, around 42% of them seen just once. Material for sequencing was blood. These receptors were taken from a woman under 30 in good health.

This clonotype was seen more than once but under ten times. J is TRBJ1-1 and V is TRBV25-1; TRBD1 might be the D (5 bases). Looked up from germline, CDR1 is MGHDK and CDR2 is SYGVNS. The CDR3 is made up of 13 amino acids. Trimming removed 8 bases at V and 2 bases at J, with 12 bases between. In DNA form, the CDR3 reads TGTGCCAGCCGCTGGGGGGGTAACACTGAAGCTTTCTTT. The encoded protein is CASRWGGNTEAFF.

This clonotype has a handful of counts. The V and J genes are TRBV6-1 and TRBJ1-4; D not certain. Deletions cut 3 bases from V and 0 bases from J, with 14 bases between. The germline V gene has CDR1 MNHNS and CDR2 SASEGT. The CDR3 extends over 17 amino acids. The CDR3 region has the DNA TGTGCCAGCAGTGACGACATAACTTCTGCAACTAATGAAAAACTGTTTTTT. Residues: CASSDDITSATNEKLFF.